The 19 T cell receptor beta chains presented below share a single source sample, sequenced in a study of T cell responses to AZD1222 COVID-19 vaccine. Sequencing was performed with immunoSEQ multiplex PCR; in TCRdb, only in-frame clones are kept and a portion is missing. Of 95,000 to 120,000 clones listed, approximately 90% are singletons. The specimen was peripheral blood, collected 28 days after the second AZD1222 dose. The receptors come from an adult who received the AZD1222 COVID-19 vaccine.

J is TRBJ1-2 and V is TRBV19; TRBD1 matches at 9 bases. The germline CDR1 and CDR2 sequences are LNHDA and SQIVND (reference sequence). With V trimmed by 5 bases and J by 4 bases, 11 bases remained unmatched. The CDR3 spans 16 residues. The CDR3 DNA sequence: TGTGCCAGTAGTTCAAAAACAGGGGGCCTGAGCTATGGCTACACCTTC. The encoded protein is CASSSKTGGLSYGYTF. Full variable domain (remainder filled in from reference TRBV19 and TRBJ1-2): DGGITQSPKYLFRKEGQNVTLSCEQNLNHDAMYWYRQDPGQGLRLIYYSQIVNDFQKGDIAEGYSVSREKKESFPLTVTSAQKNPTAFYLCASSSKTGGLSYGYTFGSGTRLTVV.

V gene TRBV2 combines with J gene TRBJ2-5; either TRBD1 or TRBD2 may supply D (5 bases each). Trimming stripped 6 bases from V and 3 bases from J, with 8 bases between. The CDR3 runs to 12 residues. Germline loops: CDR1 SNHLY, CDR2 FYNNEI. As DNA, the CDR3 is TGTGCCAGCAGGGGGGATGAAGAGACCCAGTACTTC. Its protein product is CASRGDEETQYF.

V is TRBV7-2 and J is TRBJ1-4; 8 nucleotides line up with TRBD1. Trimming removed 5 bases from V and 7 bases from J; junction bases left unmatched: 6. CDR3 length: 14 residues. Per the germline V gene, CDR1 is SGHTA and CDR2 is FQGNSA. For the CDR3, the DNA is TGTGCCAGCAGCGCCAGGGGGCAGGGTGAAAAACTGTTTTTT. This encodes CASSARGQGEKLFF.

The V call is TRBV19, the J call TRBJ2-2, with a tentative D call TRBD1 (6 bases). Trimming removed 4 bases at V and 2 bases at J, with 20 bases between. Germline lookup yields CDR1 LNHDA and CDR2 SQIVND (reference sequence). The CDR3 runs 18 residues. The CDR3 bases are TGTGCCAGTAGTAACCCACCAGGCAGGGGTGGAAACACCGGGGAGCTGTTTTTT. Protein sequence: CASSNPPGRGGNTGELFF.

The chain joins TRBV19 to TRBJ2-1, with 7 bases identical to TRBD2. Germline CDR1 and CDR2: LNHDA and SQIVND (reference sequence). The V and J ends lost 4 bases and 13 bases, in that order; junction bases with no gene match: 19. The CDR3 covers 16 residues. The CDR3 here is CASSTPREGNLPKQFF. The CDR3 nucleotides read TGTGCCAGTAGTACCCCCAGGGAGGGGAACCTCCCGAAACAGTTCTTC.

The J gene is TRBJ2-7, the V gene TRBV6-1; D is undetermined. CDR3 length equals 13 residues. V was clipped by 3 bases and J by 3 bases, with 9 bases between them. Germline V gives CDR1 MNHNS, CDR2 SASEGT. The CDR3 here is CASSENSFYEQYF. Written as DNA, the CDR3 is TGTGCCAGCAGTGAGAACAGCTTCTACGAGCAGTACTTC.

The V and J genes are TRBV27 and TRBJ2-1; D is possibly TRBD1 or TRBD2 (6 bases each). This CDR3 is built from 13 residues. Germline V gene sequence: CDR1 MNHEY, CDR2 SMNVEV (reference sequence). V was trimmed by 3 bases and J by 6 bases, leaving 9 bases between them. The DNA of the CDR3 is TGTGCCAGCAGTTTTGGAGGGGGCAATGAGCAGTTCTTC. Translated, it gives CASSFGGGNEQFF.

The chain recombines TRBV12-3 or TRBV12-4 with TRBJ1-2; D perhaps matches TRBD1 (5 bases). V gave up 3 bases and J gave up 4 bases, with 9 bases separating them. This CDR3 is built from 13 residues. The CDR3 nucleotides are TGTGCCAGCAGTTTGGGACCTTTCTATGGCTACACCTTC. Encoded protein: CASSLGPFYGYTF.

This clone was detected once. The chain joins TRBV7-8 to TRBJ2-1, with 8 bases aligning to TRBD2. CDR1 and CDR2 (germline): SGHVS, FQNEAQ. The CDR3 length is 15 residues. V gave up 7 bases and J gave up 1 base; unmatched junction bases: 6. CDR3 DNA: TGTGCCAGCACCCGGGAGGGGGTATCCTACAATGAGCAGTTCTTC. Protein: CASTREGVSYNEQFF.

This clone has just one count. This rearrangement joins TRBV19 to TRBJ2-7; TRBD2 might be the D (6 bases). The V gene's germline CDR1 is LNHDA and CDR2 SQIVND (reference sequence). The CDR3 spans 14 residues. Between the trimmed V and J ends, which lost 8 bases and 2 bases, there was a span of 16 bases. CDR3 amino acids: CASSPAEGPYEQYF. For the CDR3, the DNA is TGTGCCAGTTCCCCTGCGGAGGGACCCTACGAGCAGTACTTC.

In this sample, this clone turned up once. J is TRBJ1-1 and V is TRBV7-9, with D tentatively TRBD1 (6 bases). The V gene lost 8 bases and the J gene lost 1 base, with 14 bases spanning the gap. In germline, CDR1 is SEHNR, CDR2 FQNEAQ (reference sequence). This CDR3 has 14 residues. The CDR3 DNA sequence: TGTGCCAGCTTTAGGGGGAATTCGAACACTGAAGCTTTCTTT. It is translated as CASFRGNSNTEAFF.

This rearrangement joins TRBV7-9 to TRBJ2-5; a weak D match, TRBD1 (5 bases). Trimming shortened V by 5 bases and J by 3 bases, and 10 bases separated the two germline ends. The CDR3 sequence is 13 residues long. Germline V gene data show CDR1 as SEHNR and CDR2 as FQNEAQ (reference sequence). For the CDR3, the DNA is TGTGCCAGCAGCGCACAGGTCAAAGAGACCCAGTACTTC. It encodes CASSAQVKETQYF. The full variable domain, with the rest looked up from reference TRBV7-9 and TRBJ2-5, is DTGVSQNPRHKITKRGQNVTFRCDPISEHNRLYWYRQTLGQGPEFLTYFQNEAQLEKSRLLSDRFSAERPKGSFSTLEIQRTEQGDSAMYLCASSAQVKETQYFGPGTRLLVL.

The CDR3 sequence: CASSPGLRGSNQPQHF. In nucleotides, the CDR3 is TGTGCCAGCAGTCCTGGGCTCCGAGGAAGCAATCAGCCCCAGCATTTT. The genes are TRBV28 and TRBJ1-5; no firm D call. The CDR3 is 16 residues long. V lost 5 bases, J lost 1 base, and 15 bases lay in between. Germline values: CDR1 MDHEN, CDR2 SYDVKM.

The V and J genes are TRBV15 and TRBJ2-7; 8 bases are shared with TRBD2. The length of the CDR3 is 14 residues. Germline-derived CDR1 and CDR2 are LNHNV and YYDKDF (reference sequence). J was trimmed by 6 bases and V by 3 bases; bases with no gene match: 7. CDR3 sequence reads: CATSRVSGAGEQYF. In nucleotides, the CDR3 is TGTGCCACCAGCAGGGTTAGCGGGGCTGGCGAGCAGTACTTC.

This clone is a singleton in its sample. The chain is built from TRBV5-1 and TRBJ2-1; 9 nucleotides line up with TRBD1. CDR1 and CDR2 (germline): SGHRS, YFSETQ. Trimming removed 4 bases from V and 0 bases from J; junction bases left unmatched: 5. The CDR3 is 16 amino acids. The CDR3 here is CASSVLQGASYNEQFF. The CDR3 DNA follows: TGCGCCAGCAGCGTATTACAGGGGGCCTCCTACAATGAGCAGTTCTTC.

A remark on this clone: Other nucleotide sequences in the sample specify the same CDR3. The rearrangement joins TRBV6-4 to TRBJ2-3; weak D call: TRBD2 (7 bases). The V gene lost 0 bases and the J gene lost 2 bases, with 9 bases spanning the gap. CDR1 and CDR2 (germline): MRHNA, SNTAGT. This CDR3 comprises 15 residues. The CDR3 DNA reads as TGTGCCAGCAGTGACTCGGGGGGGGCCACAGATACGCAGTATTTT. Protein sequence: CASSDSGGATDTQYF.

This chain joins TRBV5-6 and TRBJ2-5; possible D gene TRBD2, 7 bases. With 4 bases removed from V and 5 bases from J, the gap between germline ends came to 18 bases. CDR3 length: 15 amino acids. CDR1 is SGHDT and CDR2 is YYEEEE in the germline V gene. Here the CDR3 DNA reads TGTGCCAGCAGCCCTAGGGGGGGCATTTTGGAGACCCAGTACTTC. The encoded protein is CASSPRGGILETQYF.

The V call is TRBV7-2, the J call TRBJ1-1; the match to TRBD1 covers 10 bases. Germline V gene lookup returns CDR1 SGHTA and CDR2 FQGNSA. The ends lost 5 bases at V and 7 bases at J; junction bases unmatched: 10. The CDR3 is made up of 15 amino acids. DNA of the CDR3: TGTGCCAGCAGCCCTCGACAGGGGGCGTTTATTGAAGCTTTCTTT. Translated: CASSPRQGAFIEAFF.

DNA of the CDR3: TGTGCCATCAGTGAGTCGAGGCGGTTAAATGGCGCCCATGAGCAGTTCTTC. It specifies CAISESRRLNGAHEQFF. This sequence joins TRBV10-3 and TRBJ2-1; no clear D gene. The CDR3 runs 17 residues. Trimming took off 0 bases at V and 8 bases at J, with 20 bases between the two ends. Germline CDR1 is ENHRY and CDR2 is SYGVKD.